The clone carrying this TCR beta chain occurred a few times. Germline-derived CDR1 and CDR2 are SGHAT and FQDESV (reference sequence). The CDR3 extends over 17 amino acids. The V and J ends lost 5 bases and 5 bases, in that order; junction bases with no gene match: 16. The template, approximately 500 ng total RNA, yielded TCR beta cDNA made with a constant-region primer. Slightly modified ARM-PCR served as the procedure for the TCR beta libraries. These libraries came from three rounds of nested multiplex PCR. Running around 10 cycles apiece, the first two PCR rounds relied on TRBV1-TRBV30 forward primers together with a C-beta reverse primer. TCRdb processed the multiplex PCR reads anew with MiXCR; each CDR3 protein has one entry. The table lists approximately 88,000 distinct CDR3 sequences, around 70% of them singletons. The data belong to a study of tumor-infiltrating lymphocytes in primary liver carcinoma.

The source material, about 19-30 mg of unsorted bulk tissue, was used to co-extract RNA and DNA. J is TRBJ2-3 and V is TRBV11-1, with 7 positions matching TRBD2. Sequencing was carried out using tumor-adjacent normal liver tissue. The TCR originated in a man aged 35-49 years with primary liver carcinoma and hepatitis B virus infection. This CDR3 is CASSPGAGGSLVDTQYF. The CDR3 DNA sequence: TGTGCCAGCAGCCCCGGGGCTGGCGGGAGTCTCGTAGATACGCAGTATTTT.